The present TCR beta chain was sequenced within a study of OX40 agonist ivuxolimab in advanced cancers. Study details: Enrollees could have had prior anti-PD-1, anti-PD-L1 or anti-CTLA-4 therapy, which approximately 38% had received. Study results and limitations: Normalized T-cell clonal expansion was also low in a subset of nonresponders.

Concerning this clone itself: What it recognizes is unknown.

Assay: immunoSEQ multiplex PCR; the TCRdb copy retains only in-frame clones and omits some. The profile shows 71,000 or so clones, about 93% of them singletons. This sample comprised CD4+ or CD8+ T cells sorted from blood, obtained in a trial of the OX40 agonist ivuxolimab. The clonotype was recovered from an adult with an advanced solid tumor such as melanoma, head and neck, liver or kidney cancer.

CDR3 nucleotides: TGTGCCAGCAGCTCTACGGGAGATACGCAGTATTTT. This gives the protein CASSSTGDTQYF. The rearrangement joins TRBV5-6 to TRBJ2-3; D ambiguous. The CDR3 is 12 amino acids. CDR1 and CDR2 (germline): SGHDT, YYEEEE. V gave up 3 bases and J gave up 5 bases, with 7 bases separating them.